These 9 T cell receptor beta chains were sequenced from one sample in a study of blood T cell repertoires in COVID-19. Assay: immunoSEQ multiplex PCR; the TCRdb copy retains only in-frame clones and omits some. The sample consists of approximately 65,000 clones, roughly 77% of them appearing once. Sequenced input: peripheral blood. The receptors were sampled from a man aged 80 or over with acute or convalescent COVID-19.

This clone was seen once. This chain joins TRBV28 and TRBJ1-2; 7 nucleotides agree with TRBD1. CDR1 and CDR2 (germline): MDHEN, SYDVKM. The CDR3 runs to 14 residues. V lost 3 bases, J lost 4 bases, and 5 bases stayed unmatched. This CDR3 is CASSLVRGSYGYTF. In DNA, the CDR3 is TGTGCCAGCAGTTTGGTCAGGGGGAGCTATGGCTACACCTTC.

The chain is built from TRBV18 and TRBJ1-1; D is uncertain. Germline CDR1 is KGHSH and CDR2 is LQKENI. The CDR3 consists of 15 residues. Trimming cost V 4 bases and J 4 bases, with 16 bases left between them. CDR3 nucleotide sequence: TGTGCCAGCTCACGGGAAGGGCCCGGGAGCACTGAAGCTTTCTTT. It codes for CASSREGPGSTEAFF.

The gene calls are TRBV27 and TRBJ1-5, with D uncertain. V lost 4 bases and J 5 bases, leaving 6 bases between the germline ends. The CDR3 runs to 12 residues. The germline V gene has CDR1 MNHEY and CDR2 SMNVEV (reference sequence). CDR3 loop: CASSSPYQPQHF. For the CDR3, the DNA is TGTGCCAGCAGTTCCCCCTATCAGCCCCAGCATTTT.

The CDR3 DNA reads as TGTGCCAGCAGCGCTAGGCGGAGGGATTTTACTGAAGCTTTCTTT. Translated: CASSARRRDFTEAFF. This chain joins TRBV7-2 and TRBJ1-1; D is unclear. The CDR3 runs 15 residues. The germline gives CDR1 SGHTA, CDR2 FQGNSA. The V and J ends lost 5 bases and 5 bases respectively, with 18 bases between them.

The rearrangement uses TRBV7-6 and TRBJ2-7; D possibly corresponds to TRBD2 (6 bases). V lost 0 bases to trimming and J lost 0 bases, with 9 bases between them. In germline, CDR1 is SGHVS, CDR2 FNYEAQ. This CDR3 is 15 amino acids long. CDR3 in amino acids: CASSLAWRGSYEQYF. In nucleotides, the CDR3 is TGTGCCAGCAGCTTAGCGTGGCGGGGCTCCTACGAGCAGTACTTC.

This clone was detected only a few times. The CDR3 bases are TGTGCCAGCAGCTTAGCCGGGACTAGCATACGGGATACGCAGTATTTT. Translated, it gives CASSLAGTSIRDTQYF. The chain combines TRBV7-9 with TRBJ2-3; the match to TRBD2 covers 9 bases. Germline V gene sequence: CDR1 SEHNR, CDR2 FQNEAQ (reference sequence). V lost 0 bases and J lost 6; bases outside the gene matches: 7. The CDR3 loop spans 16 amino acids.

The genes are TRBV24-1 and TRBJ2-3, with TRBD1 matching 7 bases. Unmatched junction bases numbered 5, after V lost 8 bases and J lost 4 bases. From germline, CDR1 is KGHDR and CDR2 SFDVKD. The CDR3 runs 13 residues. The CDR3 region is CATNGQDPDTQYF. The CDR3 region has the DNA TGTGCCACCAACGGACAGGACCCAGATACGCAGTATTTT.

The sample holds a few counts of this clone. The V gene is TRBV28, the J gene TRBJ2-2; D call uncertain. CDR1 MDHEN and CDR2 SYDVKM come from the germline V gene. V lost 4 bases and J 7 bases, leaving 7 bases between the germline ends. The CDR3 has 12 amino acids. The CDR3 loop reads CASSSSGGELFF. In DNA, the CDR3 is TGTGCCAGCAGTTCGTCGGGCGGGGAGCTGTTTTTT.

The V and J genes are TRBV6-6 and TRBJ2-7; D is unresolved. The V and J ends lost 0 bases and 3 bases respectively, with 6 bases between them. Germline CDR1 is MNHNY and CDR2 is SVGAGI (reference sequence). The length of the CDR3 is 13 residues. The DNA of the CDR3 is TGTGCCAGCAGTTACTCTTGGCTCTACGAGCAGTACTTC. This encodes CASSYSWLYEQYF.